Following are 14 T cell receptor beta chains from one sample sequenced in a study of cytomegalovirus exposure and HLA in healthy donors. PCR amplification relied on 60 Vbeta primers (plus 13 Jbeta primers). This table comes from immunoSEQ multiplex PCR, and its TCRdb copy is limited to in-frame clones, with some not included. Here the sample spans over 150,000 clones, 79% being singletons. Source material: PBMCs. These receptors were collected from a man aged 25-45 years in good health and CMV-seropositive.

The rearrangement joins TRBV27 to TRBJ2-1; a weak D match, TRBD2 (6 bases). Trimming pared 0 bases from V and 6 bases from J, leaving 21 bases between. CDR3 size: 18 residues. Germline V gives CDR1 MNHEY, CDR2 SMNVEV (reference sequence). CDR3 bases: TGTGCCAGCAGTTTATCCTCGCGGCTAGCGTACGGACCCAATGAGCAGTTCTTC. It is translated as CASSLSSRLAYGPNEQFF.

The chain combines TRBV18 with TRBJ1-4, with TRBD1 identical over 7 bases. J was trimmed by 5 bases and V by 6 bases; bases with no gene match: 12. This CDR3 has 16 residues. Germline assignment: CDR1 KGHSH and CDR2 LQKENI. The CDR3 bases are TGTGCCAGCTCGTCGAGCACCGGGACAGACAATGAAAAACTGTTTTTT. Encoded protein: CASSSSTGTDNEKLFF.

This clone was detected a few times. The rearrangement joins TRBV5-4 to TRBJ2-7; D is perhaps TRBD2 (6 bases). The CDR3 runs to 12 residues. Germline lookup yields CDR1 SGHNT and CDR2 YYREEE (reference sequence). Trimming took 2 bases from V and 5 from J, leaving 8 bases between them. CDR3: CASSLWEDEQYF. CDR3 nucleotides: TGTGCCAGCAGCTTATGGGAGGACGAGCAGTACTTC.

This chain connects TRBV6-1 to TRBJ2-1, with 10 bases matching TRBD1. J was trimmed by 7 bases and V by 7 bases; bases with no gene match: 10. The CDR3 runs to 15 residues. The germline V gene has CDR1 MNHNS and CDR2 SASEGT. CDR3 sequence (DNA): TGTGCCAGCACCTCCGGGACAGGGGTAGAGAATGAGCAGTTCTTC. Translation gives CASTSGTGVENEQFF.

This chain connects TRBV4-2 to TRBJ2-3, with 8 bases identical to TRBD2. J gave up 5 bases and V 0 bases, and 1 base lay outside the gene matches. The germline CDR1 and CDR2 sequences are LGHNA and YNFKEQ. The CDR3 has 14 amino acids. CDR3: CASSQDTSGDTQYF. The CDR3 DNA follows: TGTGCCAGCAGCCAAGATACTAGCGGAGATACGCAGTATTTT.

The J gene is TRBJ2-7, the V gene TRBV6-5; 7 bases are shared with TRBD2. Germline V gene lookup returns CDR1 MNHEY and CDR2 SVGAGI. The V segment lost 0 bases and the J segment 2 bases; nucleotides outside the gene matches: 7. The CDR3 has 16 residues. The DNA of the CDR3 is TGTGCCAGCAGTTACTCTTCGGGGAGGGATCCCTACGAGCAGTACTTC. It codes for CASSYSSGRDPYEQYF.

This sequence joins TRBV7-8 and TRBJ1-3; D is perhaps TRBD1 (6 bases). The germline V and J ends were trimmed by 5 bases and 0 bases, with 14 bases remaining between them. Germline assignment: CDR1 SGHVS and CDR2 FQNEAQ. CDR3 length: 16 amino acids. The CDR3: CASSPHDRRSGNTIYF. The CDR3, as DNA: TGTGCCAGCAGCCCACATGACAGGCGCTCTGGAAACACCATATATTTT.

The chain links TRBV7-9 to TRBJ2-6; 7 bases line up with TRBD1. J gave up 2 bases and V 3 bases, and 4 bases lay outside the gene matches. This CDR3 spans 16 amino acids. Germline lookup yields CDR1 SEHNR and CDR2 FQNEAQ (reference sequence). The DNA of the CDR3 is TGTGCCAGCAGCTTCTCCAGGGGGACTGGGGCCAACGTCCTGACTTTC. Protein sequence: CASSFSRGTGANVLTF.

This clone was detected a few times. The chain employs TRBV6-5 and TRBJ2-7; possibly TRBD2 for D (6 bases). This CDR3 has 16 residues. CDR1 MNHEY and CDR2 SVGAGI come from the germline V gene. Trimming left V 0 bases short and J 3 bases short, with 15 bases between. The CDR3 DNA is TGTGCCAGCAGTTACTCAAAGGCTGGGGGGTACTACGAGCAGTACTTC. It yields the protein CASSYSKAGGYYEQYF.

The V gene is TRBV7-2, the J gene TRBJ1-1; 10 bases map to TRBD1. Germline V gene lookup returns CDR1 SGHTA and CDR2 FQGNSA. This CDR3 region has 15 residues. The V gene end was trimmed by 5 bases and the J gene end by 1 base; junction bases not matched to a gene: 4. CDR3 residues: CASSPWTGGNTEAFF. In DNA, the CDR3 is TGTGCCAGCAGCCCTTGGACAGGGGGGAACACTGAAGCTTTCTTT. Together with reference TRBV7-2 and TRBJ1-1, the CDR3 gives the full variable domain: GAGVSQSPSNKVTEKGKDVELRCDPISGHTALYWYRQSLGQGLEFLIYFQGNSAPDKSGLPSDRFSAERTGGSVSTLTIQRTQQEDSAVYLCASSPWTGGNTEAFFGQGTRLTVV.

The rearrangement uses TRBV10-3 and TRBJ1-2; D is possibly TRBD1 (6 bases). This CDR3 has 14 amino acids. CDR1 and CDR2 (germline): ENHRY, SYGVKD. The V gene lost 0 bases and the J gene lost 2 bases, with 7 bases spanning the gap. This CDR3 reads CAISESQGNYGYTF. CDR3 sequence (DNA): TGTGCCATCAGTGAGTCGCAGGGGAACTATGGCTACACCTTC.

V gene TRBV6-5 combines with J gene TRBJ2-7; the match to TRBD2 covers 13 bases. The CDR3 consists of 16 residues. V shed 3 bases and J 4 bases; nucleotides not matched to a gene: 6. Germline CDR1 reads MNHEY; CDR2 reads SVGAGI. The CDR3 sequence: CASSYTGLAGNYEQYF. The CDR3 DNA follows: TGTGCCAGCAGTTATACGGGACTAGCGGGGAATTACGAGCAGTACTTC.

This chain joins TRBV10-3 and TRBJ2-3, with D maybe TRBD2 (6 bases). CDR3 length: 12 amino acids. Trimming removed 4 bases at V and 5 bases at J, with 7 bases between. Germline V lookup: CDR1 ENHRY, CDR2 SYGVKD. The DNA of the CDR3 is TGTGCCATCAGTGGGGGGGAAGATACGCAGTATTTT. Amino acids: CAISGGEDTQYF.

The chain links TRBV27 to TRBJ1-5, with D hard to call. This CDR3 spans 14 amino acids. V was shortened by 5 bases and J by 3 bases, with 11 bases between the two germline ends. Germline V lookup: CDR1 MNHEY, CDR2 SMNVEV (reference sequence). The CDR3 sequence is CASSEEGDNQPQHF. CDR3 coding DNA: TGTGCCAGCAGTGAGGAAGGCGACAATCAGCCCCAGCATTTT.